This T cell receptor beta chain was identified in a study of blood T cells in healthy people across ages. The germline V gene has CDR1 SQVTM and CDR2 ANQGSEA. V lost 3 bases and J 3 bases, leaving 13 bases between the germline ends. The CDR3 runs to 14 residues. A sample-barcoded 5' primer and a J-beta primer mix were used in a second PCR of roughly 7 to 12 cycles. Using its own MiXCR run on the 5' RACE reads, TCRdb lists one record per CDR3 protein. The table has 800,000 to 1,000,000 distinct CDR3 sequences, roughly 43% seen once. The specimen was blood. The V call is TRBV29-1, the J call TRBJ2-3, with a tentative D call TRBD2 (6 bases). The origin of this receptor is a man aged 25-45 years in good health. The chain's CDR3 is CSVDHQTRTDTQYF. In DNA form, the CDR3 reads TGCAGCGTTGACCACCAGACTAGGACAGATACGCAGTATTTT.